This T cell receptor (beta chain) was obtained from a study of OX40 agonist ivuxolimab in advanced cancers. Looking at the study overall: In this trial design, patients received ivuxolimab intravenously at 0.01 to 10 mg/kg every 2 weeks.

V was pared by 4 bases and J by 3 bases, with 14 bases between. The germline gives CDR1 SGHRS, CDR2 YFSETQ. The length of the CDR3 is 14 residues. Assay: immunoSEQ multiplex PCR; the TCRdb copy retains only in-frame clones and omits some. This sample has about 12,000 clones, with 70% to 90% found just once. The chain has TRBV5-1 and TRBJ2-7, with D possibly TRBD1 on 5 matching bases. This material consisted of CD4+ or CD8+ T cells sorted from blood, taken in a trial of the OX40 agonist ivuxolimab. This receptor was taken from an adult with an advanced solid tumor such as melanoma, head and neck, liver or kidney cancer. In nucleotides, the CDR3 is TGCGCCAGCAGCCCGCCCGGGCAGGGCTACGAGCAGTACTTC. Protein: CASSPPGQGYEQYF.